This T cell receptor beta chain was captured by sequencing in a study of T cells after yellow fever vaccination. Overall study context: Fractions with few cells were prepared using SMART-Seq v4 Ultra Low Input.

UMIs were added to TCR cDNA along with a universal primer site when it was made by 5'RACE template switching. TCRdb re-called the 5' RACE reads through MiXCR, storing one row per CDR3 protein. The data contain under 80,000 distinct CDR3 sequences, less than 8.5% of them singletons. This clonotype was counted many times. Its antigen remains unidentified. Germline V gene data show CDR1 as DFQATT and CDR2 as SNEGSKA (reference sequence). V shed 2 bases and J shed 3 bases, with 20 bases lying between them. The length of the CDR3 is 17 residues. Study-wide findings and caveats: Though weaker, the secondary response peaked faster, on day 5 versus 15. Subsequent booster samples again held most clones from primary vaccination (just under 98% CD4, nearly 90% CD8).

The source of this sequence is a man under 40 who received the YFV17D yellow fever vaccine. The chain links TRBV20-1 to TRBJ2-1; D may be TRBD2 (6 bases). This specimen consisted of CD8+ T cells sorted from PBMCs, obtained 15 days after the yellow fever booster vaccination. The DNA for the CDR3 is TGCAGTGCTAGACCTAACCAACCGGGACTCCTCTACAATGAGCAGTTCTTC. Amino acid sequence: CSARPNQPGLLYNEQFF.